These 20 T cell receptor beta chains originate from one sample sequenced in a study of OX40 agonist ivuxolimab in advanced cancers. The protocol was immunoSEQ multiplex PCR, while the TCRdb copy is restricted to in-frame clones and leaves out a portion. Among roughly 49,000 clones, about 80% were seen once, and the ten largest hold around 1.6%. The specimen comprised CD4+ or CD8+ T cells sorted from blood, sampled in a trial of the OX40 agonist ivuxolimab. The receptors stem from an adult with an advanced solid tumor such as melanoma, head and neck, liver or kidney cancer.

This chain uses TRBV28 with TRBJ1-5, with D tentatively TRBD1 (6 bases). CDR1 is MDHEN, CDR2 SYDVKM, per germline. This CDR3 region has 15 residues. Trimming cost V 5 bases and J 5 bases, with 16 bases left between them. CDR3: CASSMGADRYQPQHF. In DNA form, the CDR3 reads TGTGCCAGCAGTATGGGGGCGGATAGGTATCAGCCCCAGCATTTT.

The CDR3 bases are TGCAGCGTACGGACAGGGACATTTAGTGAAAAACTGTTTTTT. It yields the protein CSVRTGTFSEKLFF. This rearrangement joins TRBV29-1 to TRBJ1-4; 8 bases are shared with TRBD1. Trimming took 6 bases from V and 7 from J; bases not matched to a gene: 10. This CDR3 has 14 residues. Germline loops: CDR1 SQVTM, CDR2 ANQGSEA.

The V gene is TRBV19, the J gene TRBJ1-1, with D uncertain. Germline V CDR1 and CDR2: LNHDA, SQIVND (reference sequence). The CDR3 length is 14 residues. The ends were cut back, 5 bases at V and 1 base at J, with 11 bases in the middle. Written as DNA, the CDR3 is TGTGCCAGTAGTCTGTACAAAGAGAACACTGAAGCTTTCTTT. It translates to CASSLYKENTEAFF.

The chain has TRBV5-5 and TRBJ1-5; D is perhaps TRBD1 (6 bases). V dropped 0 bases and J dropped 7 bases, with 17 bases sitting between them. Germline V gives CDR1 SGHKS, CDR2 YYEKEE (reference sequence). The CDR3 covers 16 residues. In DNA form, the CDR3 reads TGTGCCAGCAGCTTGGATTTATTTTTTGGGGGCCAGCCCCAGCATTTT. Translating gives CASSLDLFFGGQPQHF.

This clone is a singleton in its sample. This chain links TRBV9 with TRBJ2-3; a possible D gene is TRBD2 (6 bases). Germline V lookup: CDR1 SGDLS, CDR2 YYNGEE. This CDR3 is 14 amino acids long. The germline V and J ends were trimmed by 0 bases and 8 bases, with 13 bases remaining between them. The CDR3 DNA follows: TGTGCCAGCAGCGTAGAGTCTAGCGAGGGTACGCAGTATTTT. Protein product: CASSVESSEGTQYF. The full variable domain, completed using reference TRBV9 and TRBJ2-3, is DSGVTQTPKHLITATGQRVTLRCSPRSGDLSVYWYQQSLDQGLQFLIQYYNGEERAKGNILERFSAQQFPDLHSELNLSSLELGDSALYFCASSVESSEGTQYFGPGTRLTVL.

On this clone itself: Its ends do not fully match the called genes, so a read error is possible. The chain recombines TRBV4-1 with TRBJ1-1; no clear D gene. Germline V CDR1 and CDR2: MGHRA, YSYEKL. The CDR3 extends over 15 amino acids. CDR3 residues: CASSKELTLNTEAFF. CDR3 in DNA: TGCGCCAGCAGCAAAGAACTCACACTGAACACTGAAGCTTTCTTT.

The chain joins TRBV11-2 to TRBJ2-3, with TRBD1 identical over 8 bases. With 5 bases clipped from V and 5 bases from J, the junction kept 12 bases outside the gene matches. From germline, CDR1 is SGHAT and CDR2 FQNNGV. The CDR3 runs to 16 residues. CDR3 sequence reads: CASSRGQALAGDTQYF. The CDR3 bases are TGTGCCAGCAGCCGGGGACAGGCCCTGGCGGGAGATACGCAGTATTTT.

The J gene is TRBJ2-5, the V gene TRBV29-1; maybe TRBD2 (6 bases). V dropped 2 bases and J dropped 5 bases, with 12 bases sitting between them. The CDR3 has 13 residues. Germline CDR1 and CDR2: SQVTM and ANQGSEA. CDR3 nucleotides: TGCAGCGTTGAACGAATGGAGGGGGAGACCCAGTACTTC. It encodes CSVERMEGETQYF.

The CDR3, as DNA: TGTGCCAGCAGTTGGGACCATAGCAATCAGCCCCAGCATTTT. Protein: CASSWDHSNQPQHF. The chain carries TRBV2 and TRBJ1-5; TRBD1 might be the D (5 bases). This CDR3 has 14 amino acids. Germline V gene data show CDR1 as SNHLY and CDR2 as FYNNEI. V lost 5 bases and J lost 0, with 8 bases in between. Combining the CDR3 with reference TRBV2 and TRBJ1-5 gives the whole variable domain EPEVTQTPSHQVTQMGQEVILRCVPISNHLYFYWYRQILGQKVEFLVSFYNNEISEKSEIFDDQFSVERPDGSNFTLKIRSTKLEDSAMYFCASSWDHSNQPQHFGDGTRLSIL.

The chain uses TRBV27 and TRBJ2-2; TRBD1 is a possible D gene (6 bases). Trimming left V 2 bases short and J 1 base short, with 8 bases between. CDR1 MNHEY and CDR2 SMNVEV come from the germline V gene (reference sequence). This CDR3 is built from 15 residues. The CDR3 region has the DNA TGTGCCAGCAGTTTAGTAGGGGGGAACACCGGGGAGCTGTTTTTT. This translates into CASSLVGGNTGELFF.

The rearrangement uses TRBV4-3 and TRBJ1-6; TRBD1 is a possible D gene (5 bases). The germline V and J ends were trimmed by 2 bases and 14 bases, with 22 bases remaining between them. The CDR3 is made up of 16 amino acids. Germline V gives CDR1 LGHNA, CDR2 YSLEER. The CDR3 loop is CASSQNLGKGLGALHF. CDR3 in DNA: TGCGCCAGCAGCCAAAACCTGGGGAAGGGGCTGGGGGCCCTCCACTTT.

The J gene is TRBJ2-2, the V gene TRBV5-1, with 14 bases identical to TRBD2. Unmatched junction bases numbered 5, after V lost 4 bases and J lost 0 bases. The germline V gene encodes CDR1 SGHRS and CDR2 YFSETQ. This CDR3 contains 18 residues. CDR3 coding DNA: TGCGCCAGCAGCCTAGGACTAGCGGGAGGTACGAACACCGGGGAGCTGTTTTTT. Its protein is CASSLGLAGGTNTGELFF.

The rearrangement joins TRBV5-5 to TRBJ2-1, with TRBD1 matching over 8 bases. Germline V gives CDR1 SGHKS, CDR2 YYEKEE (reference sequence). CDR3 size: 13 residues. The V segment lost 7 bases and the J segment 7 bases; nucleotides outside the gene matches: 7. DNA of the CDR3: TGTGCCAGCGGATACACAGGGGGGAATGAGCAGTTCTTC. Protein product: CASGYTGGNEQFF.

The V and J genes are TRBV7-6 and TRBJ2-5, with TRBD1 matching over 10 bases. Germline CDR1 reads SGHVS; CDR2 reads FNYEAQ. V shed 2 bases and J 5 bases; nucleotides not matched to a gene: 5. This CDR3 comprises 15 residues. The DNA of the CDR3 is TGTGCCAGCAGCTTAAGGGACAGGGGTGAGGAGACCCAGTACTTC. The encoded protein is CASSLRDRGEETQYF.

This chain links TRBV7-2 with TRBJ1-6, with 7 bases lining up with TRBD1. The germline gives CDR1 SGHTA, CDR2 FQGNSA. This CDR3 comprises 14 residues. The ends lost 5 bases at V and 7 bases at J; junction bases unmatched: 5. The CDR3 DNA follows: TGTGCCAGCAGCCCGGGACAGATGAATTCACCCCTCCACTTT. Encoded protein: CASSPGQMNSPLHF.

This clone was detected a few times. This chain uses TRBV27 with TRBJ2-6; D may be TRBD1 (5 bases). V dropped 8 bases and J dropped 1 base, with 18 bases sitting between them. The CDR3 spans 17 residues. Germline V gene data show CDR1 as MNHEY and CDR2 as SMNVEV (reference sequence). CDR3 nucleotide sequence: TGTGCCAGCGGGTCCTATACAGGCTGGTCTGGGGCCAACGTCCTGACTTTC. Translation: CASGSYTGWSGANVLTF.

V gene TRBV7-9 combines with J gene TRBJ2-5; 8 nucleotides line up with TRBD2. TRBJ2-7 explains the end of the DNA better; the J call may be wrong. CDR1 and CDR2 from the germline V gene are SEHNR and FQNEAQ (reference sequence). This CDR3 spans 15 amino acids. CDR3 DNA: TGTGCCAGCAGCGAGCCGGGACTAGGTTCAAACGAGCAGTACTTC. It is translated as CASSEPGLGSNEQYF.

This chain joins TRBV28 and TRBJ2-7; D is possibly TRBD2 (5 bases). Germline-derived CDR1 and CDR2 are MDHEN and SYDVKM. The CDR3 runs to 13 residues. Trimming pared 5 bases from V and 9 bases from J, leaving 17 bases between. The CDR3 nucleotides are TGTGCCAGCAGTCGACTAACCCCCCCTTTGCAGTACTTC. Translation gives CASSRLTPPLQYF.

This sequence joins TRBV10-1 and TRBJ2-1; the D gene is possibly TRBD2 (7 bases). This CDR3 is built from 15 residues. CDR1 and CDR2 (germline): WNHNN, SYGVQD (reference sequence). V was trimmed by 3 bases and J by 4 bases, leaving 13 bases between them. The DNA of the CDR3 is TGCGCCAGCAGTGAAGAGAGGGGGGGTTACAATGAGCAGTTCTTC. It yields the protein CASSEERGGYNEQFF.

The sample holds a few counts of this clone. V is TRBV28 and J is TRBJ2-1; 7 nucleotides agree with TRBD2. Germline V gene data show CDR1 as MDHEN and CDR2 as SYDVKM. CDR3 length: 14 residues. V was pared by 6 bases and J by 7 bases, with 9 bases of the junction left unmatched. The CDR3 nucleotides are TGTGCCAGCAGCTCTCCGGGACTAACGAATGAGCAGTTCTTC. It specifies CASSSPGLTNEQFF.